This entry lists 16 T cell receptor beta chains sequenced from one sample in a study of Ad26.COV2.S vaccination and SARS-CoV-2 variants. This table comes from immunoSEQ multiplex PCR, and its TCRdb copy is limited to in-frame clones, with some not included. This sample has 300,000 to 400,000 clones, with 85% to 90% found just once. Regarding treatment: some 20 received Ad26.COV2.S at low or high dose, single or two shots; a few received placebo; per-sample allocation not given. On day 63 after the first injection, vaccine and placebo recipients gave samples. Sequencing used peripheral blood, obtained in a trial of Ad26.COV2.S vaccine versus placebo. The receptors derive from a person between 18 and 60 years old who received the Ad26.COV2.S COVID-19 vaccine or a placebo.

V is TRBV7-2 and J is TRBJ1-5; D is unclear. Germline CDR1 reads SGHTA; CDR2 reads FQGNSA. Trimming removed 3 bases at V and 8 bases at J, with 11 bases between. This CDR3 spans 13 amino acids. The CDR3: CASSFSAHEPQHF. DNA for the CDR3: TGTGCCAGCAGCTTTTCGGCTCACGAGCCCCAGCATTTT.

The chain recombines TRBV4-2 with TRBJ2-5; TRBD2 might be the D (5 bases). CDR1 and CDR2 from the germline V gene are LGHNA and YNFKEQ. The CDR3 has 18 residues. Trimming cost V 0 bases and J 4 bases, with 21 bases left between them. The CDR3 loop reads CASSQDAGRAGGGETQYF. The CDR3 DNA sequence: TGTGCCAGCAGCCAAGATGCCGGGCGGGCGGGCGGAGGAGAGACCCAGTACTTC.

V is TRBV2 and J is TRBJ2-7; 7 nucleotides agree with TRBD1. CDR3 length equals 14 residues. CDR1 is SNHLY and CDR2 is FYNNEI in the germline V gene. With 4 bases clipped from V and 12 bases from J, the junction kept 15 bases outside the gene matches. The CDR3 region is CASSGGMTGYLWYV. CDR3 DNA sequence: TGTGCCAGCAGTGGGGGGATGACAGGGTACCTTTGGTACGTC.

This chain connects TRBV25-1 to TRBJ2-7; D unresolved. Trimming stripped 4 bases from V and 6 bases from J, with 13 bases between. The CDR3 loop spans 13 amino acids. The V gene's germline CDR1 is MGHDK and CDR2 SYGVNS. The CDR3 protein is CASSGLLSSEQYV. The CDR3 nucleotides read TGTGCCAGCAGTGGCCTTCTGAGCTCCGAGCAGTACGTC.

The rearrangement joins TRBV20-1 to TRBJ2-7; D may correspond to TRBD1 or TRBD2 (6 bases each). CDR3 size: 16 residues. V lost 3 bases and J 2 bases, leaving 20 bases between the germline ends. The germline V gene encodes CDR1 DFQATT and CDR2 SNEGSKA (reference sequence). The CDR3 reads CSASSGRFRGPYEQYF. The CDR3 nucleotides are TGCAGTGCTAGTTCGGGGAGGTTCAGGGGACCCTACGAGCAGTACTTC.

The chain's CDR3 is CASSGLRGVNTEAFF. CDR3 nucleotides: TGCGCCAGCAGCGGGCTCAGGGGGGTGAACACTGAAGCTTTCTTT. The rearrangement uses TRBV5-1 and TRBJ1-1, with 7 bases identical to TRBD1. Trimming at V came to 4 bases and at J to 0 bases, leaving 6 bases not matched to a gene. Looked up from germline, CDR1 is SGHRS and CDR2 is YFSETQ. The CDR3 length is 15 residues.

This clone was seen once. CDR3 coding DNA: TGTGCCAGCAGCTCCCCCGTGGGGGGGACGTACCAAGAGACCCAGTACTTC. Translation: CASSSPVGGTYQETQYF. The chain combines TRBV7-2 with TRBJ2-5; 7 nucleotides agree with TRBD2. CDR1 is SGHTA, CDR2 FQGNSA, per germline. The CDR3 has 17 amino acids. V gave up 4 bases and J gave up 0 bases; unmatched junction bases: 11.

The V call is TRBV13, the J call TRBJ1-2; D may be TRBD1 (6 bases). The germline gives CDR1 PRHDT, CDR2 FYEKMQ (reference sequence). The CDR3 consists of 13 residues. V lost 0 bases and J lost 5, with 7 bases in between. CDR3: CASSLGQGYGYTF. CDR3 in DNA: TGTGCCAGCAGCTTAGGGCAGGGGTATGGCTACACCTTC.

The J gene is TRBJ2-3, the V gene TRBV5-1, with 8 positions matching TRBD2. The germline CDR1 and CDR2 sequences are SGHRS and YFSETQ. The CDR3 is made up of 14 amino acids. V shed 3 bases and J 5 bases; nucleotides not matched to a gene: 5. The CDR3 DNA reads TGCGCCAGCAGCTCAGGACTAGCAGGAGATACGCAGTATTTT. Translation: CASSSGLAGDTQYF.

Only one count was recorded for this clone. V and J are TRBV16 and TRBJ1-1; D is uncertain. This CDR3 is 14 amino acids long. Germline V gene data show CDR1 as KGHSY and CDR2 as FQNENV. V was pared by 4 bases and J by 4 bases, with 13 bases between. The CDR3: CASSRERRSTEAFF. DNA for the CDR3: TGTGCCAGCAGCCGTGAACGGCGGAGCACTGAAGCTTTCTTT.

The rearrangement uses TRBV9 and TRBJ2-1, with a weak D call TRBD2 (5 bases). This CDR3 spans 16 amino acids. Germline V gene lookup returns CDR1 SGDLS and CDR2 YYNGEE. V gave up 0 bases and J gave up 5 bases, with 15 bases separating them. In nucleotides, the CDR3 is TGTGCCAGCAGCGTAGGGGAGAGCCCCGGGAACAATGAGCAGTTCTTC. Translation gives CASSVGESPGNNEQFF.

Points on this clone: Relative to the germline gene, one junction end is altered; a read error may explain this. The CDR3 here is CASSQNGLLQEPQYF. Written as DNA, the CDR3 is TGCGCCAGCAGCCAAAACGGACTACTCCAAGAGCCCCAGTACTTC. The genes are TRBV4-3 and TRBJ2-5; D may be TRBD2 (6 bases). The CDR3 extends over 15 amino acids. CDR1 is LGHNA and CDR2 is YSLEER in the germline V gene.

This chain uses TRBV5-4 with TRBJ1-1, with 7 nucleotides matching TRBD1. Germline CDR1 SGHNT, CDR2 YYREEE (reference sequence). There are 18 residues in the CDR3. V dropped 4 bases and J dropped 0; count of bases not matched to a gene: 15. In DNA form, the CDR3 reads TGTGCCAGCAGCCCACACCCCTGGACAGGCTCCATGAACACTGAAGCTTTCTTT. Translating it yields CASSPHPWTGSMNTEAFF.

This chain links TRBV6-5 with TRBJ1-4; D is undetermined. This CDR3 has 14 amino acids. The germline V and J ends were trimmed by 7 bases and 2 bases, with 11 bases remaining between them. Germline CDR1 reads MNHEY; CDR2 reads SVGAGI. The CDR3 region has the DNA TGTGCCAGCACCCGAGGGTTGACTAATGAAAAACTGTTTTTT. As protein: CASTRGLTNEKLFF.

The genes are TRBV5-6 and TRBJ1-2; 7 bases fit TRBD1. The CDR3 is 13 residues long. Unmatched junction bases numbered 8, after V lost 4 bases and J lost 8 bases. The germline CDR1 and CDR2 sequences are SGHDT and YYEEEE. The CDR3 reads CASSRQGREGYTF. CDR3 DNA: TGTGCCAGCAGCCGACAGGGCAGGGAAGGCTACACCTTC.

V usage is TRBV3-1 (or the pseudogene TRBV3-2) and J usage is TRBJ2-2; 9 nucleotides align to TRBD1. The CDR3 totals 14 residues. V lost 4 bases, J lost 7 bases, and 4 bases stayed unmatched. The germline V gene encodes CDR1 LGHDT and CDR2 YNNKEL (reference sequence). CDR3 protein: CASSLGQGHGELFF. CDR3 nucleotides: TGTGCCAGCAGCCTCGGACAGGGGCACGGGGAGCTGTTTTTT.